This entry lists 9 T cell receptor beta chains sequenced from one sample in a study of blood T cell repertoires in COVID-19. Produced via immunoSEQ multiplex PCR; TCRdb's table is partial and in-frame only. The sample shows roughly 150,000 clones, more than 85% of them seen only once. Sequences were obtained from peripheral blood. The receptors originated from a human donor in a cohort sampled during active COVID-19.

The CDR3 DNA sequence: TGTGCCTGGAGTGTACTCAATGAGCAGTTCTTC. Translated: CAWSVLNEQFF. This chain links TRBV30 with TRBJ2-1, with D unresolved. CDR1 GTSNPN and CDR2 SVGIG come from the germline V gene (reference sequence). The CDR3 has 11 residues. Trimming removed 0 bases at V and 6 bases at J, with 3 bases between.

The genes are TRBV24-1 and TRBJ1-6, with 7 bases matching TRBD1. Germline V gene lookup returns CDR1 KGHDR and CDR2 SFDVKD. The CDR3 totals 15 residues. Trimming at V came to 5 bases and at J to 2 bases, leaving 2 bases not matched to a gene. CDR3: CATSADRAYNSPLHF. As DNA, the CDR3 is TGTGCCACCAGTGCTGACAGGGCCTATAATTCACCCCTCCACTTT.

The chain carries TRBV19 and TRBJ2-7; TRBD2 matches 9 bases. CDR1 LNHDA and CDR2 SQIVND come from the germline V gene (reference sequence). The V gene end was trimmed by 4 bases and the J gene end by 2 bases; junction bases not matched to a gene: 6. This CDR3 comprises 15 residues. The CDR3 sequence is CASSTGLARTYEQYF. The CDR3 DNA reads TGTGCCAGTAGTACCGGACTAGCGAGAACCTACGAGCAGTACTTC.

J is TRBJ1-1 and V is TRBV27, with D perhaps TRBD1 (6 bases). The germline gives CDR1 MNHEY, CDR2 SMNVEV (reference sequence). The CDR3 length is 12 residues. V was trimmed by 4 bases and J by 8 bases, leaving 11 bases between them. The DNA for the CDR3 is TGTGCCAGCAGTTCCCCCGGGACAGAAGCTTTCTTT. This codes for CASSSPGTEAFF.

This clone was counted a single time. The rearrangement joins TRBV28 to TRBJ2-1; 10 bases are shared with TRBD1. This CDR3 region has 16 residues. Germline values: CDR1 MDHEN, CDR2 SYDVKM. Losses at the gene ends were 10 bases for V and 7 bases for J; bases not matched to a gene: 16. This CDR3 is CATNSPGTGAGNEQFF. The CDR3 coding sequence is TGTGCCACCAATAGTCCGGGGACAGGGGCCGGAAATGAGCAGTTCTTC.

The chain uses TRBV6-4 and TRBJ2-3; 12 nucleotides agree with TRBD2. V lost 8 bases and J lost 2; bases outside the gene matches: 5. The germline gives CDR1 MRHNA, CDR2 SNTAGT. The CDR3 has 15 residues. This CDR3 reads CASSGLAGSTDTQYF. The CDR3, as DNA: TGTGCCAGCTCCGGACTAGCGGGGTCCACAGATACGCAGTATTTT.

This clone was seen at least ten times. The genes are TRBV5-4 and TRBJ2-2; a possible D gene is TRBD1 (7 bases). There are 14 residues in the CDR3. CDR1 is SGHNT, CDR2 YYREEE, per germline (reference sequence). V was trimmed by 5 bases and J by 5 bases, leaving 13 bases between them. As DNA, the CDR3 is TGTGCCAGCAGGCCAGGGGGGCAGACCGGGGAGCTGTTTTTT. Translation gives CASRPGGQTGELFF.

The rearrangement uses TRBV27 and TRBJ2-7; 8 bases fit TRBD1. V was pared by 5 bases and J by 3 bases, with 9 bases of the junction left unmatched. The germline gives CDR1 MNHEY, CDR2 SMNVEV (reference sequence). The CDR3 spans 15 residues. The CDR3 DNA follows: TGTGCCAGCAGTCCCAGGACAGGGATAGACTACGAGCAGTACTTC. Residues: CASSPRTGIDYEQYF.

In its sample, this clone was seen once. J is TRBJ1-2 and V is TRBV28, with 10 bases identical to TRBD1. CDR3 length: 14 amino acids. Germline V gene data show CDR1 as MDHEN and CDR2 as SYDVKM. Trimming removed 7 bases from V and 4 bases from J; junction bases left unmatched: 6. CDR3 in amino acids: CASTGTGAPYGYTF. In DNA, the CDR3 is TGTGCCAGCACCGGGACAGGGGCCCCCTATGGCTACACCTTC.